This TCR beta chain stems from a study of cytomegalovirus exposure and HLA in healthy donors. The PCR had 60 Vbeta and 13 Jbeta primers. TCRdb's copy holds only in-frame clones and misses some; the assay was immunoSEQ multiplex PCR. The sample has around 180,000 clones; roughly 83% are singletons. Deletions cut 4 bases from V and 3 bases from J, with 12 bases between. The CDR3 is 14 residues long. Germline-derived CDR1 and CDR2 are MNHEY and SVGAGI. This sequence was found in a boy aged 2 to 10 in good health and CMV-seronegative. Material for sequencing was PBMCs. The gene calls are TRBV6-5 and TRBJ1-2, with D perhaps matching TRBD1 (6 bases). CDR3 nucleotide sequence: TGTGCCAGCAGTTCGTCGACAGGATACTATGGCTACACCTTC. Residues: CASSSSTGYYGYTF.